The next 20 T cell receptor beta chains were all read from a single sample in a study of a mutant IDH1 vaccine in newly diagnosed glioma. Libraries were prepared by immunoSEQ multiplex PCR; TCRdb keeps only in-frame clonotypes and omits some of them. This sample has roughly 50,000 clones, with about 85% found just once. Regarding time point: week 35, safety follow-up. Topical imiquimod was applied with each vaccine dose, which held 300 ug of mutant IDH1 20-mer peptide. The antigens for these receptors are not known. Sequencing was performed on PBMCs, taken from a glioma patient whose treatment included an IDH1 peptide vaccine. All receptors derive from a woman aged 18 to 35 with glioma.

The rearrangement links TRBV11-3 to TRBJ2-7; the match to TRBD2 covers 7 bases. Germline V gives CDR1 SGHNT, CDR2 YENEEA. V was clipped by 5 bases and J by 6 bases; unmatched bases: 10. This CDR3 contains 14 residues. As DNA, the CDR3 is TGTGCCAGCAGCCCCACGGGGGGAGCTACCGAGCAGTACTTC. Translated, it gives CASSPTGGATEQYF.

This chain uses TRBV30 with TRBJ2-3; 7 nucleotides align to TRBD2. The CDR3 is 15 amino acids. V dropped 3 bases and J dropped 6; count of bases not matched to a gene: 12. The V gene's germline CDR1 is GTSNPN and CDR2 SVGIG (reference sequence). The CDR3 is CAWRSGGGPVDTQYF. The CDR3, as DNA: TGTGCCTGGAGGTCCGGGGGAGGGCCGGTGGATACGCAGTATTTT.

V is TRBV27 and J is TRBJ2-7, with TRBD2 matching over 10 bases. Losses at the gene ends were 5 bases for V and 3 bases for J; bases not matched to a gene: 16. This CDR3 comprises 18 residues. Germline CDR1 MNHEY, CDR2 SMNVEV (reference sequence). The CDR3 loop reads CASSPHLSLAGANYEQYF. The CDR3, as DNA: TGTGCCAGCAGTCCCCACCTCTCTCTAGCGGGAGCTAACTACGAGCAGTACTTC.

This chain links TRBV5-1 with TRBJ2-2, with 7 nucleotides matching TRBD1. There are 14 residues in the CDR3. With 4 bases clipped from V and 3 bases from J, the junction kept 3 bases outside the gene matches. CDR1 is SGHRS, CDR2 YFSETQ, per germline. This CDR3 reads CASSADRYTGELFF. CDR3 bases: TGCGCCAGCAGCGCGGACAGGTACACCGGGGAGCTGTTTTTT.

The rearrangement joins TRBV6-5 to TRBJ1-6; 8 positions agree with TRBD1. This CDR3 region has 13 residues. With 7 bases clipped from V and 7 bases from J, the junction kept 3 bases outside the gene matches. Per the germline V gene, CDR1 is MNHEY and CDR2 is SVGAGI. The CDR3 sequence: CASTRQGNSPLHF. The DNA of the CDR3 is TGTGCCAGCACCCGACAGGGGAATTCACCCCTCCACTTT.

The rearrangement joins TRBV5-6 to TRBJ1-4, with TRBD1 matching 7 bases. The CDR3 length is 15 residues. CDR1 SGHDT and CDR2 YYEEEE come from the germline V gene. V lost 4 bases, J lost 0 bases, and 3 bases stayed unmatched. The CDR3 nucleotides read TGTGCCAGCAGCCCCACAGGGGCAACTAATGAAAAACTGTTTTTT. Protein sequence: CASSPTGATNEKLFF.

The chain has TRBV19 and TRBJ2-7; TRBD2 might be the D (6 bases). The CDR3 runs to 15 residues. Germline assignment: CDR1 LNHDA and CDR2 SQIVND (reference sequence). The ends were cut back, 4 bases at V and 4 bases at J, with 17 bases in the middle. The CDR3 is CASSTTGVPGYEQYF. The CDR3 coding sequence is TGTGCCAGTAGTACGACGGGGGTTCCGGGGTACGAGCAGTACTTC.

The chain employs TRBV10-3 and TRBJ1-2; TRBD1 aligns across 9 bases. V shed 7 bases, J shed 3 bases, and the junction held 3 bases outside the gene matches. The germline gives CDR1 ENHRY, CDR2 SYGVKD. The CDR3 length is 13 residues. The CDR3 coding sequence is TGTGCCATCAAGGGACAGGGCTACTATGGCTACACCTTC. Protein sequence: CAIKGQGYYGYTF.

The chain couples TRBV29-1 to TRBJ2-1, with 10 bases lining up with TRBD2. This CDR3 is built from 17 residues. V lost 3 bases to trimming and J lost 4 bases; unmatched junction nucleotides: 12. CDR1 is SQVTM, CDR2 ANQGSEA, per germline. CDR3 nucleotide sequence: TGCAGCGTTGATGGGGCTAGCGGGAGCCCAAATTACAATGAGCAGTTCTTC. Its protein product is CSVDGASGSPNYNEQFF.

V gene TRBV9 combines with J gene TRBJ2-7; D remains unclear. Germline V gene data show CDR1 as SGDLS and CDR2 as YYNGEE. With 0 bases removed from V and 5 bases from J, the gap between germline ends came to 9 bases. This CDR3 has 13 amino acids. The CDR3 spells CASSVELRDEQYF. The CDR3 region has the DNA TGTGCCAGCAGCGTAGAGTTAAGGGACGAGCAGTACTTC.

The chain is built from TRBV7-2 and TRBJ2-1; D unclear. This CDR3 spans 13 amino acids. Trimming removed 3 bases from V and 5 bases from J, with 8 bases in between. In germline, CDR1 is SGHTA, CDR2 FQGNSA. CDR3 bases: TGTGCCAGCAGCTTCGGACGGGACAATGAGCAGTTCTTC. Protein: CASSFGRDNEQFF.

The chain has TRBV30 and TRBJ2-7; D remains ambiguous. Germline V gene sequence: CDR1 GTSNPN, CDR2 SVGIG (reference sequence). The CDR3 has 13 residues. Trimming shortened V by 1 base and J by 4 bases, and 11 bases separated the two germline ends. The CDR3 loop reads CAWSGQGRYEQYF. CDR3 nucleotides: TGTGCCTGGAGTGGGCAAGGAAGGTACGAGCAGTACTTC.

The rearrangement uses TRBV25-1 and TRBJ2-5, with D maybe TRBD2 (6 bases). CDR3 size: 16 residues. V was shortened by 3 bases and J by 1 base, with 15 bases between the two germline ends. Looked up from germline, CDR1 is MGHDK and CDR2 is SYGVNS. The CDR3 here is CASSDPGGTFQETQYF. The DNA of the CDR3 is TGTGCCAGCAGTGACCCCGGCGGGACCTTCCAAGAGACCCAGTACTTC.

The CDR3 loop reads CASSVEGGIAFF. For the CDR3, the DNA is TGTGCCAGCAGCGTAGAGGGGGGTATAGCTTTCTTT. The rearrangement uses TRBV9 and TRBJ1-1; TRBD1 might be the D (6 bases). The length of the CDR3 is 12 residues. The V gene lost 0 bases and the J gene lost 10 bases, with 10 bases spanning the gap. The germline gives CDR1 SGDLS, CDR2 YYNGEE. The variable domain in full, with the rest retrieved from reference TRBV9 and TRBJ1-1, is DSGVTQTPKHLITATGQRVTLRCSPRSGDLSVYWYQQSLDQGLQFLIQYYNGEERAKGNILERFSAQQFPDLHSELNLSSLELGDSALYFCASSVEGGIAFFGQGTRLTVV.

The chain couples TRBV11-3 to TRBJ2-5; D might be TRBD1 or TRBD2, each matching 5 bases. The germline gives CDR1 SGHNT, CDR2 YENEEA. Between the trimmed V and J ends, which lost 7 bases and 4 bases, there was a span of 13 bases. The CDR3 extends over 13 amino acids. CDR3 sequence (DNA): TGTGCCAGCACTAACTGGGGGAGAGAGACCCAGTACTTC. It is translated as CASTNWGRETQYF.

This chain joins TRBV5-1 and TRBJ1-2; TRBD1 aligns across 7 bases. The germline V gene has CDR1 SGHRS and CDR2 YFSETQ. CDR3 length equals 15 residues. Trimming cost V 5 bases and J 8 bases; bases outside gene matches: 15. The CDR3 sequence is CASSPDETGSAGYTF. CDR3 in DNA: TGCGCCAGCAGTCCTGACGAGACAGGGTCTGCGGGCTACACCTTC.

The chain has TRBV9 and TRBJ2-2; 7 bases line up with TRBD2. This CDR3 region has 15 residues. V shed 3 bases and J 1 base; nucleotides not matched to a gene: 3. Germline V gene lookup returns CDR1 SGDLS and CDR2 YYNGEE. CDR3 sequence (DNA): TGTGCCAGCAGCGGGGCGGGAGAGAACACCGGGGAGCTGTTTTTT. As protein: CASSGAGENTGELFF.

The chain joins TRBV6-6 to TRBJ1-2; no firm D call. CDR1 MNHNY and CDR2 SVGAGI come from the germline V gene (reference sequence). The CDR3 is 11 residues long. Trimming took 6 bases from V and 8 from J, leaving 10 bases between them. The CDR3 region is CASSARGGYTF. CDR3 bases: TGTGCCAGCAGCGCGCGCGGGGGCTACACCTTC.

The V gene is TRBV19, the J gene TRBJ2-2; TRBD2 agrees at 7 bases. CDR3 size: 14 residues. Germline CDR1 LNHDA, CDR2 SQIVND (reference sequence). V shed 8 bases and J 0 bases; nucleotides not matched to a gene: 3. The DNA for the CDR3 is TGTGCCAGTGGACGGGAGGCGAACACCGGGGAGCTGTTTTTT. Its translation: CASGREANTGELFF. Together with reference TRBV19 and TRBJ2-2, the CDR3 gives the full variable domain: DGGITQSPKYLFRKEGQNVTLSCEQNLNHDAMYWYRQDPGQGLRLIYYSQIVNDFQKGDIAEGYSVSREKKESFPLTVTSAQKNPTAFYLCASGREANTGELFFGEGSRLTVL.

Here the CDR3 reads CASSYDWGLGTYEQYF. The CDR3 DNA follows: TGTGCCAGCAGTTACGATTGGGGGTTAGGAACCTACGAGCAGTACTTC. The chain combines TRBV6-5 with TRBJ2-7; D assignment may be TRBD1 or TRBD2 (5 bases each). Per the germline V gene, CDR1 is MNHEY and CDR2 is SVGAGI. The CDR3 extends over 16 amino acids. The germline V and J ends were trimmed by 2 bases and 2 bases, with 16 bases remaining between them.